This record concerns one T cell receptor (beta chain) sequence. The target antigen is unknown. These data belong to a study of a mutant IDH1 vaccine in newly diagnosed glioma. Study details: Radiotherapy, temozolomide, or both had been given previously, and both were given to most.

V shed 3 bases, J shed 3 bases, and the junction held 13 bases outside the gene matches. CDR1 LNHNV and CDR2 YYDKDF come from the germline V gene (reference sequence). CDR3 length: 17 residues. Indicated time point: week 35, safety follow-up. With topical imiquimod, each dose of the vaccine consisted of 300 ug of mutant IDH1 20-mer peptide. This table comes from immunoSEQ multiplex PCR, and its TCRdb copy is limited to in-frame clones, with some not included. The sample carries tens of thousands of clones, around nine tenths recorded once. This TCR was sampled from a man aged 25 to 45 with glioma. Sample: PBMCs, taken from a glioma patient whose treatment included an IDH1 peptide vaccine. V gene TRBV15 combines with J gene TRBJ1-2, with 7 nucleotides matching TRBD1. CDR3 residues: CATSRPSAPRGDYGYTF. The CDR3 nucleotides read TGTGCCACCAGCAGGCCGAGCGCCCCCAGGGGGGACTATGGCTACACCTTC.